These 4 T cell receptor beta chains share one sample of origin, sequenced in a study of T-cell reconstitution after alpha-beta-depleted transplantation in children. These TCRs are of unknown antigen specificity. Unique molecular identifiers were incorporated into the prepared TCRbeta library. TCRdb independently ran MiXCR on the PCR reads; one entry per CDR3 protein. The sample has about 300,000 distinct CDR3 sequences, over 7.5% seen once. Findings and caveats of the study: Fresh T-cell production supplied most of the T-cell counts and diversity seen one year after transplant.

Sample: peripheral blood, taken 360 days after TCRalphabeta/CD19-depleted stem cell transplant. The receptor set was obtained from a female patient aged 2-10 years who had a stem cell transplant for Fanconi anemia, so the T cells may come from the graft donor.

Note on this clonotype: This clone may be a read error of a much larger clone one base away. J is TRBJ1-4 and V is TRBV7-9; D is unresolved. CDR1 and CDR2 (germline): SEHNR, FQNEAQ (reference sequence). This CDR3 has 14 amino acids. DNA of the CDR3: TGTGCCGGCAGCTTAGCGGGCCGTCGTGAAAAACTGTTTTTT. Encoded protein: CAGSLAGRREKLFF.

The chain uses TRBV11-2 and TRBJ2-2; TRBD2 aligns across 7 bases. Germline values: CDR1 SGHAT, CDR2 FQNNGV. There are 16 residues in the CDR3. V shed 2 bases, J shed 2 bases, and the junction held 5 bases outside the gene matches. The CDR3 sequence is CASSLSLASNTGELFF. CDR3 in DNA: TGTGCCAGCAGCTTATCACTAGCGAGCAACACCGGGGAGCTGTTTTTT.

This clonotype was recorded at least ten times. The gene calls are TRBV5-1 and TRBJ2-5; TRBD1 matches at 9 bases. This CDR3 has 14 residues. J lost 5 bases, V lost 0 bases, and 2 bases had no gene match. Germline V gene data show CDR1 as SGHRS and CDR2 as YFSETQ. In nucleotides, the CDR3 is TGCGCCAGCAGCTTGGACAGGGGGCAGGAGACCCAGTACTTC. Its translation is CASSLDRGQETQYF.

The table lists this clonotype with a few counts. The rearrangement uses TRBV7-2 and TRBJ2-1, with D perhaps TRBD1 (7 bases). This CDR3 has 15 amino acids. Germline values: CDR1 SGHTA, CDR2 FQGNSA. The V gene lost 3 bases and the J gene lost 7 bases, with 16 bases spanning the gap. CDR3 DNA: TGTGCCAGCAGCTTCAGGCAGGGGGGTCCAAATGAGCAGTTCTTC. Amino acid sequence: CASSFRQGGPNEQFF.